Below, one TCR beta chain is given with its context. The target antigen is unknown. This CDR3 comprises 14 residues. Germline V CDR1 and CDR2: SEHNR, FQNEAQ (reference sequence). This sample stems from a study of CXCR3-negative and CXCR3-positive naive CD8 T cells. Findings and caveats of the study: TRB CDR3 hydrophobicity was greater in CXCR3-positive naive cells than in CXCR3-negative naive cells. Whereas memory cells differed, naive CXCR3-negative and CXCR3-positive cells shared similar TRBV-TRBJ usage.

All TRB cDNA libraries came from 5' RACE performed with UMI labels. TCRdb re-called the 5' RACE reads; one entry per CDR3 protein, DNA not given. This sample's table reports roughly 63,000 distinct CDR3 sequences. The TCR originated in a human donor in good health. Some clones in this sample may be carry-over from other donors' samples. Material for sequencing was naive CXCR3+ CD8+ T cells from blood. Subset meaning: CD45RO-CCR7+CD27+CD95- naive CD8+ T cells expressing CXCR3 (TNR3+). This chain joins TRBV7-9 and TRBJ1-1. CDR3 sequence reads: CASSFEGGLDSAFF.